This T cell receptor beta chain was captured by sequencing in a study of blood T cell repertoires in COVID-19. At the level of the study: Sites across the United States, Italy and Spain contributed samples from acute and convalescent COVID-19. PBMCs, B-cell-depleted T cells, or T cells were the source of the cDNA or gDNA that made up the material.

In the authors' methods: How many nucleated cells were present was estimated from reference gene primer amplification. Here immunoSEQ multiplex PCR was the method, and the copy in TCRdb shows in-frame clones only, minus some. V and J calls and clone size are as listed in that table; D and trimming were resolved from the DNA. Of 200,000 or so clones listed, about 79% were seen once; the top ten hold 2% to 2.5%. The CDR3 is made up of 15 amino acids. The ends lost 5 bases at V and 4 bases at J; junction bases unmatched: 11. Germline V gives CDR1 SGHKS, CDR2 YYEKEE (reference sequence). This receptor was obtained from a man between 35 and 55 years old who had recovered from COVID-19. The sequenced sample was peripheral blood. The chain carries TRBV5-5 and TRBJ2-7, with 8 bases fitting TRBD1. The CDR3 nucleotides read TGTGCCAGCAGTCTAAGGACAGGGAATGGGTACGAGCAGTACTTC. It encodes CASSLRTGNGYEQYF.